This TCR beta chain was documented in a study of T cell changes during pregnancy in multiple sclerosis. CDR1 is MGHRA, CDR2 YSYEKL, per germline. The CDR3 spans 15 residues. Trimming left V 6 bases short and J 2 bases short, with 17 bases between. TCRdb's copy holds only in-frame clones and misses some; the assay was immunoSEQ multiplex PCR. The sample lists some 99,000 clones; under 95% were seen once. This clone occurred once. The clonotype comes from a female donor with multiple sclerosis, enrolled in a pregnancy study. The specimen comprised peripheral blood, sampled after pregnancy. The J gene is TRBJ2-7, the V gene TRBV4-1; D is possibly TRBD2 (7 bases). CDR3 in DNA: TGCGCCAGCAGTCCGCGCGAGGGGGGGGCCTACGAGCAGTACTTC. This sequence encodes CASSPREGGAYEQYF.